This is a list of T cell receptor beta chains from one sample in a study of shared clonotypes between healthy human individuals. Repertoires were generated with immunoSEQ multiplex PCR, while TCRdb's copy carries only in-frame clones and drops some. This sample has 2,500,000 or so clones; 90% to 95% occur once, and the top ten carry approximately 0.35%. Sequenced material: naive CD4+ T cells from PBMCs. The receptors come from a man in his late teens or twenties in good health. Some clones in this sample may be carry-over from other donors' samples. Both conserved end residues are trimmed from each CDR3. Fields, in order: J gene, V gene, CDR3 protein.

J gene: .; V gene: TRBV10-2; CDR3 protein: ASSERIPYEQY
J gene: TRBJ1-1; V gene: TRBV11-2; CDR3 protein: ASRPGTGGPDTEAF
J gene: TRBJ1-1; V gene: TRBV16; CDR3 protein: ASSQSLGGAF
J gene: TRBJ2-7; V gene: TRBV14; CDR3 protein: ASSHLYKGGYEQY
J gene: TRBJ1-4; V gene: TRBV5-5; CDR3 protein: ASSLSGGSELF
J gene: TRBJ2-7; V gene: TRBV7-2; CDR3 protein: ASSLSSGSSYEQY
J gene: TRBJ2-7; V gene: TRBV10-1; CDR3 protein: ASSAPGLAGESGKQY
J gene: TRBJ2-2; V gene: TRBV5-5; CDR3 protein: ASSPWGSGQPNTGELF
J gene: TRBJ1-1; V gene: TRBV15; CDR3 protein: ATSFDGDDTEAF
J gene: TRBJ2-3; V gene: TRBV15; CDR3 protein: ATSRDSSTDTQY
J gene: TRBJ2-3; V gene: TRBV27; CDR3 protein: ASIPRQGRADTQY
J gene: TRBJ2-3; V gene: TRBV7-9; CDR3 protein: ASSYIRTDTQY
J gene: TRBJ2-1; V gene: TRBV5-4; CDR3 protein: ASSWDYYNEQF
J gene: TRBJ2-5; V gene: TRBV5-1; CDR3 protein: ASSLFPRGETQY
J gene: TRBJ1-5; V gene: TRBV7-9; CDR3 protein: ASSGKGAVASQPQH
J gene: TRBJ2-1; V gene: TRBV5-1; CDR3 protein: ASSLGVSGIYNEQF
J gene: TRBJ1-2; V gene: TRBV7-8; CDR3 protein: ASSIRGRGYT
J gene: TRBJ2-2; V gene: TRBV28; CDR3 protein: ASSLIDPGTGELF
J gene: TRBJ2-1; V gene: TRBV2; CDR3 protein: ARRARISLYNEQF
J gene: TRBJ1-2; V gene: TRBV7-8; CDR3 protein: ASSLRGGRDYGYT
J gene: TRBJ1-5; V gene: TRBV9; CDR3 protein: ASSAGQGIGQPQH
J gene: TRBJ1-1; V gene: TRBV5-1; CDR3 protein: ASSFGGVRYNTEAF
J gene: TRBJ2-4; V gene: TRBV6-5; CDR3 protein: ASSPGRDIQY